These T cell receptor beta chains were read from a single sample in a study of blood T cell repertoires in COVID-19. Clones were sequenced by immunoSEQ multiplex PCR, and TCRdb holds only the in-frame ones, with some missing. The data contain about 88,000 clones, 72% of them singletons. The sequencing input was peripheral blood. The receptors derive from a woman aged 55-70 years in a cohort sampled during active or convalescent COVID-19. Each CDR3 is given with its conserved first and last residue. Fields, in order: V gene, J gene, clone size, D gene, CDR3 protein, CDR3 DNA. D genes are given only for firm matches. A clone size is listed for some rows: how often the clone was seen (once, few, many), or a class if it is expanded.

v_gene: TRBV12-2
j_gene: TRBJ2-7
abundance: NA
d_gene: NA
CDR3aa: CASRSDALGGRGLKKGKHYEQYF
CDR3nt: TGTGCAAGTCGCTCCGACGCCTTGGGGGGGCGCGGATTAAAAAAAGGGAAGCATTACGAGCAGTACTTC

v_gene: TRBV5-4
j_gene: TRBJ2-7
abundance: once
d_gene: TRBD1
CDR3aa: CASSPNPQGLSSYEQYF
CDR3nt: TGTGCCAGCAGCCCAAACCCACAGGGGCTGAGCTCCTACGAGCAGTACTTC

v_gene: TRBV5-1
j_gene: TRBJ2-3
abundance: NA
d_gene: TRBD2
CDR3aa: CASSLAGGPPDTQYF
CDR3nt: TGCGCCAGCAGTTTAGCGGGGGGGCCCCCAGATACGCAGTATTTT

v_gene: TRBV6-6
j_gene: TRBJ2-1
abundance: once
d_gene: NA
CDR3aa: CASNPRGWGEQFF
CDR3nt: TGTGCCAGCAACCCCCGCGGATGGGGCGAGCAGTTCTTC

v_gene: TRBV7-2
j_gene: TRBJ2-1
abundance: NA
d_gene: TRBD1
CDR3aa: CASSLDGTAIYNEQFF
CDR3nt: TGTGCCAGCAGCTTAGACGGGACAGCGATCTACAATGAGCAGTTCTTC

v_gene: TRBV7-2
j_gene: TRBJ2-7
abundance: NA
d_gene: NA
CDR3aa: CASSLGGAPPGNEQYF
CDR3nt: TGTGCCAGCAGCTTAGGTGGGGCCCCACCGGGTAACGAGCAGTACTTC

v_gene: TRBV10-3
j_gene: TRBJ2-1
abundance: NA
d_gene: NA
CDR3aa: CAISVRFDNEQFF
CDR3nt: TGTGCCATCAGTGTTAGATTCGACAATGAGCAGTTCTTC

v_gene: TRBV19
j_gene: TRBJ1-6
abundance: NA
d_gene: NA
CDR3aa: CASSMRQDSPLHF
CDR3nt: TGTGCCAGTAGTATGAGACAAGATTCACCCCTCCACTTT

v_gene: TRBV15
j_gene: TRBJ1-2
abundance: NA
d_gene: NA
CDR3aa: CATSRDTGLYGYTF
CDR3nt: TGTGCCACCAGCAGAGATACAGGCCTCTATGGCTACACCTTC

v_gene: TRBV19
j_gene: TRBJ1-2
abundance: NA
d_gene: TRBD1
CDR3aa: CASQTGSYGYTF
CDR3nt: TGTGCCAGCCAGACAGGGTCGTATGGCTACACCTTC

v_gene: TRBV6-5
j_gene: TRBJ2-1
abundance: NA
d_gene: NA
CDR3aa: CASRTQDEQFF
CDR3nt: TGTGCCAGCAGAACACAGGATGAGCAGTTCTTC

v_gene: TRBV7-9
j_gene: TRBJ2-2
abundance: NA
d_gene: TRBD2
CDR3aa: CASSQKARDYAAGELFF
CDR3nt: TGTGCCAGCAGCCAGAAGGCCCGGGACTATGCAGCCGGGGAGCTGTTTTTT

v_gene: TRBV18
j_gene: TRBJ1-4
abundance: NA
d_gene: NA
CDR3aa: CASSPRRQPNEKLFF
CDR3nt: TGTGCCAGCTCACCACGGCGGCAGCCTAATGAAAAACTGTTTTTT

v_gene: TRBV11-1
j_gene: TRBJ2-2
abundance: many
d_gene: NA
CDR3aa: CASSLVTGLLGELFF
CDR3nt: TGTGCCAGCAGCTTAGTCACAGGGTTACTCGGGGAGCTGTTTTTT

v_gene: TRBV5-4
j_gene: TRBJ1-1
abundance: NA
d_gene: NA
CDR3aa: CASSLNRGSEAFF
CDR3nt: TGTGCCAGCAGCTTGAATCGAGGCTCTGAAGCTTTCTTT

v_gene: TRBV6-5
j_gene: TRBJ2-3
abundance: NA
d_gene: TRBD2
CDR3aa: CASSRTSGSTDTQYF
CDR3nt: TGTGCCAGCAGCCGTACTAGCGGCAGCACAGATACGCAGTATTTT

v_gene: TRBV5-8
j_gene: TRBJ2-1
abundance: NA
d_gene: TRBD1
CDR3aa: CASSLRGGRYNEQFF
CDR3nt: TGTGCCAGCAGCTTACGAGGGGGCCGGTACAATGAGCAGTTCTTC

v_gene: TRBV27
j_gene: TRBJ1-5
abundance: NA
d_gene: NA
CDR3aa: CASRRGQTNQPQHF
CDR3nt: TGTGCCAGCAGGAGAGGACAGACCAATCAGCCCCAGCATTTT

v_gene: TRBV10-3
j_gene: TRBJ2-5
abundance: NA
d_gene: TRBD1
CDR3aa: CAISGQGRETQYF
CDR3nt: TGTGCCATCAGCGGACAGGGACGGGAGACCCAGTACTTC

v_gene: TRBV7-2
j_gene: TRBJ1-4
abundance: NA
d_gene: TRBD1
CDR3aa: CATSWRGGNEKLFF
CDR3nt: TGTGCCACCTCGTGGAGAGGGGGCAATGAAAAACTGTTTTTT

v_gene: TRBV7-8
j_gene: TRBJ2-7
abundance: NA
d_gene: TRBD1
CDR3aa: CASGTGSSYEQYF
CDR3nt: TGTGCCAGCGGGACAGGGAGCTCCTACGAGCAGTACTTC

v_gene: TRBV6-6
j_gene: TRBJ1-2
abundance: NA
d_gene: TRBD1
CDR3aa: CASSYWDREGYTF
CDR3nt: TGTGCCAGCAGTTACTGGGACAGGGAAGGCTACACCTTC

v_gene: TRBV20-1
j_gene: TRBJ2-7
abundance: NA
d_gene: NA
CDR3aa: CSASPSGISEQYF
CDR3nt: TGCAGTGCTAGTCCCTCGGGGATAAGCGAGCAGTACTTC

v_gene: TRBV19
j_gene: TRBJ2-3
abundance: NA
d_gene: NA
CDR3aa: CATTGDTDTQYF
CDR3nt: TGTGCCACAACCGGGGACACAGATACGCAGTATTTT

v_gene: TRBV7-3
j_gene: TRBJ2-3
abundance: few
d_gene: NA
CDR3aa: CASSGGGGRRGTDTQYF
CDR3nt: TGTGCCAGCAGCGGAGGGGGAGGGAGGCGAGGCACAGATACGCAGTATTTT

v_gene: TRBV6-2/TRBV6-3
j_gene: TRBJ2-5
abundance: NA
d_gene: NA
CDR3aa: CASSVGETQYF
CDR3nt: TGTGCCAGCAGTGTCGGGGAGACCCAGTACTTC

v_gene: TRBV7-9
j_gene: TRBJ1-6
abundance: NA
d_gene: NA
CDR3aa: CASSPVSRGFDYNSPLHF
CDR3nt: TGTGCCAGCAGCCCGGTCTCTCGCGGGTTTGACTATAATTCACCCCTCCACTTT

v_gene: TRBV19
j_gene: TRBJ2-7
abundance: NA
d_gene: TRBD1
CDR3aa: CASSIAGTGGFYEQYF
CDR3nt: TGTGCCAGTAGTATAGCTGGGACAGGGGGCTTCTACGAGCAGTACTTC

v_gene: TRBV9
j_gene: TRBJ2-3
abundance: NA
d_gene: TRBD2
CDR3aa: CASSALAGGQGTDTQYF
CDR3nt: TGTGCCAGCAGCGCTTTAGCGGGGGGGCAGGGCACAGATACGCAGTATTTT

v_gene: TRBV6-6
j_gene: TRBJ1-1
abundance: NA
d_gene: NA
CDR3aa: CASSYSGGDTEAFF
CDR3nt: TGTGCCAGCAGTTACTCCGGTGGGGACACCGAAGCTTTCTTT

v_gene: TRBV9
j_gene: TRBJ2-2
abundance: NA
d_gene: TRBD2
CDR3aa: CASSAGLAGGNTGELFF
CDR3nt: TGTGCCAGCAGCGCGGGACTAGCGGGGGGAAACACCGGGGAGCTGTTTTTT

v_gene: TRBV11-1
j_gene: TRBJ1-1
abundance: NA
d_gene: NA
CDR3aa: CASSLIRSGNTEAFF
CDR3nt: TGTGCCAGCAGCTTAATTCGGTCGGGGAACACTGAAGCTTTCTTT

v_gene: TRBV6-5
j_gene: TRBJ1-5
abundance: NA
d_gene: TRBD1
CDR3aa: CASSRWTGAQPQHF
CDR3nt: TGTGCCAGCAGTAGGTGGACAGGGGCTCAGCCCCAGCATTTT

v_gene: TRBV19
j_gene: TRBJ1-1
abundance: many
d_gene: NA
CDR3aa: CASSRRETTAFF
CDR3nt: TGTGCCAGTAGTAGGCGAGAAACTACGGCTTTCTTT

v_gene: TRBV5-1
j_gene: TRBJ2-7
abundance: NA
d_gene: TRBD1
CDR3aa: CASSSPGTVGEQYF
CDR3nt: TGCGCCAGCAGCTCACCTGGGACAGTTGGTGAGCAGTACTTC

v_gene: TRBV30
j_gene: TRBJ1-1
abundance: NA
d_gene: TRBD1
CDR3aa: CATLNRGPRSAEAFF
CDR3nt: TGTGCCACCCTGAATAGGGGGCCGCGGAGCGCTGAAGCTTTCTTT

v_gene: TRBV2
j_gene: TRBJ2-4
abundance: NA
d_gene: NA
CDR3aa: CASSEWDTRNIQYF
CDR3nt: TGTGCCAGCAGTGAGTGGGACACGAGAAACATTCAGTACTTC

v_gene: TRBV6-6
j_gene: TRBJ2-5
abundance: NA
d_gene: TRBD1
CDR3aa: CASSRPGQVPQETQYF
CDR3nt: TGTGCCAGCAGCCGACCGGGACAGGTACCCCAAGAGACCCAGTACTTC

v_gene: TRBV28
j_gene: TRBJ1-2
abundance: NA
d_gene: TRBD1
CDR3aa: CASYGTGVNYGYTF
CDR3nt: TGTGCCAGCTACGGGACAGGGGTCAACTATGGCTACACCTTC

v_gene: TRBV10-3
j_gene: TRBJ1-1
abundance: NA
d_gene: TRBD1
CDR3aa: CAIRPDRVTEAFF
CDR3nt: TGTGCCATCAGGCCCGACAGGGTCACTGAAGCTTTCTTT

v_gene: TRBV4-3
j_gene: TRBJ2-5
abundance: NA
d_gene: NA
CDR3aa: CASSQDRLVGTQYF
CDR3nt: TGCGCCAGCAGCCAAGATCGGCTAGTTGGGACCCAGTACTTC

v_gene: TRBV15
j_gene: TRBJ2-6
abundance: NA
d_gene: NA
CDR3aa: CATSRQQLSGANVLTF
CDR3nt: TGTGCCACCAGCAGACAACAGCTCTCTGGGGCCAACGTCCTGACTTTC

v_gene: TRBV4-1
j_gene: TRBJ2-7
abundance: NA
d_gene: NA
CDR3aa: CASSQDDPPGFDEQYF
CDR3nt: TGCGCCAGCAGCCAAGATGATCCGCCAGGGTTCGACGAGCAGTACTTC

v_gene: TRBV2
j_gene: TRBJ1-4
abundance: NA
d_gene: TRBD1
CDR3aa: CASSRDRGTLNEKLFF
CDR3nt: TGTGCCAGCAGTCGGGACAGGGGGACGCTAAATGAAAAACTGTTTTTT

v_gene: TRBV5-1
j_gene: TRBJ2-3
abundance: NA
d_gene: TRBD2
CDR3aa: CASSFIGGGTDTQYF
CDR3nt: TGCGCCAGCAGCTTTATCGGGGGGGGGACAGATACGCAGTATTTT

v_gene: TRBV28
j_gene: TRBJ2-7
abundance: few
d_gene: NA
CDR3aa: CASSLTSSYEQYF
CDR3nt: TGTGCCAGCAGTTTAACTAGCTCCTACGAGCAGTACTTC

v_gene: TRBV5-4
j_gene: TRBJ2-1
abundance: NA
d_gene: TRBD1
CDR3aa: CASSLAGTGANEQFF
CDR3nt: TGTGCCAGCAGCTTGGCCGGGACAGGGGCGAATGAGCAGTTCTTC

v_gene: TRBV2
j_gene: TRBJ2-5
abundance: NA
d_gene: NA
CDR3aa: CASSEALGGGTQYF
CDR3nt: TGTGCCAGCAGTGAAGCGCTAGGGGGGGGGACCCAGTACTTC

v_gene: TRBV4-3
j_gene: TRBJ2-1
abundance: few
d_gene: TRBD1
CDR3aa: CASSQQTGIYNEQFF
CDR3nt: TGCGCCAGCAGCCAACAGACAGGGATCTACAATGAGCAGTTCTTC

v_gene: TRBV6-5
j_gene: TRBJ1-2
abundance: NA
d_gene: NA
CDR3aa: CASSPWAGDYGYTF
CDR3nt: TGTGCCAGCAGTCCGTGGGCAGGGGACTATGGCTACACCTTC

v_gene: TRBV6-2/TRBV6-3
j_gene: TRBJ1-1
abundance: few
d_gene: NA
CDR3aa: CASSYPPSEAFF
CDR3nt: TGTGCCAGCAGTTACCCTCCTAGCGAAGCTTTCTTT